What follows are 6 T cell receptor beta chains derived from one specimen sequenced in a study of blood T cell repertoires in COVID-19. Profiled with immunoSEQ multiplex PCR; TCRdb holds only in-frame clones, not every one. The sample has about 210,000 clones; around 82% are singletons. Specimen: peripheral blood. These receptors were taken from a man in his fifties with active or convalescent COVID-19.

The chain employs TRBV7-8 and TRBJ2-2, with a tentative D call TRBD2 (6 bases). The CDR3 runs 16 residues. The germline CDR1 and CDR2 sequences are SGHVS and FQNEAQ. V gave up 1 base and J gave up 1 base, with 10 bases separating them. The CDR3 DNA is TGTGCCAGCAGCTTAGGGGGCGGGATGAACACCGGGGAGCTGTTTTTT. Its protein product is CASSLGGGMNTGELFF.

This rearrangement joins TRBV3-1 (or the pseudogene TRBV3-2) to TRBJ2-1; D may be TRBD1 (6 bases). This CDR3 region has 16 residues. The germline V gene has CDR1 LGHDT and CDR2 YNNKEL (reference sequence). The germline V and J ends were trimmed by 3 bases and 4 bases, with 16 bases remaining between them. CDR3 in DNA: TGTGCCAGCAGCCAGCCACAGGGACCAATTTACAATGAGCAGTTCTTC. This translates into CASSQPQGPIYNEQFF.

CDR3 coding DNA: TGTGCCGTCCAGGGTGGCAGAGCCTACGAGCAGTACTTC. Its protein is CAVQGGRAYEQYF. The V call is TRBV6-5, the J call TRBJ2-7; maybe TRBD1 (5 bases). Germline V gene lookup returns CDR1 MNHEY and CDR2 SVGAGI. V lost 11 bases, J lost 2 bases, and 16 bases lay in between. This CDR3 contains 13 residues.

This clone came up a few times. The genes are TRBV30 and TRBJ1-2; D is possibly TRBD1 (6 bases). With 4 bases removed from V and 0 bases from J, the gap between germline ends came to 12 bases. The CDR3 length is 14 residues. CDR1 and CDR2 from the germline V gene are GTSNPN and SVGIG (reference sequence). The CDR3 nucleotides read TGTGCCTGGAAGTGGGGGCATCCTAACTATGGCTACACCTTC. As protein: CAWKWGHPNYGYTF.

This clone was found many times. The gene calls are TRBV12-2 and TRBJ2-7; the table's D call, TRBD2, has no DNA check behind it. TRBV12-2 is listed as a pseudogene. This CDR3 is built from 13 residues. The CDR3 loop is CASPEVASYEQYF. The CDR3 region has the DNA TGTGCAAGTCCCGAAGTAGCTAGTTACGAGCAGTACTTC.

Here the CDR3 DNA reads TGTGCCATCGGACAGGAGGAGATGGAGCAGTACTTC. It codes for CAIGQEEMEQYF. The rearrangement links TRBV28 to TRBJ2-7; TRBD1 agrees at 7 bases. The germline CDR1 and CDR2 sequences are MDHEN and SYDVKM. Losses at the gene ends were 10 bases for V and 7 bases for J; bases not matched to a gene: 10. The CDR3 extends over 12 amino acids.